The 32 T cell receptor beta chains below come from one sample, sequenced in a study of T cells in Graves' hyperthyroidism and ophthalmopathy (dated by TCRdb to the late 2010s). Receptors were amplified or captured by multiplex PCR. The data were produced on an Illumina HiSeq 2000. The TCR beta CDR3 regions were amplified from the RNA transcripts. For the first round of RT-PCR on the TCR CDR3, the HTBI primer set was used together with the Qiagen OneStep RT-PCR kit. TCRdb reworked the public reads: Q25 trimming with fastp, MiXCR clone assembly, productive beta chains retained. Records with the same CDR3 protein are collapsed into one entry carrying the most frequent genes and DNA. The sample table contains around 720,000 distinct CDR3 sequences; only one count was recorded for about 35% of them. The ten largest make up about a third of the sample. The source material was blood. Receptors were obtained from a woman in her thirties or forties with Graves' hyperthyroidism.

The J gene is TRBJ2-7, the V gene TRBV7-3; D is undetermined. The germline gives CDR1 SGHTA, CDR2 FQGTGA. The V and J ends lost 2 bases and 0 bases respectively, with 17 bases between them. The CDR3 loop spans 17 amino acids. CDR3 nucleotides: TGTGCCAGCAGCTTAGGGCCCGGCGGCTCAAGCTCCTACGAGCAGTACTTC. Translated, it gives CASSLGPGGSSSYEQYF.

The rearrangement uses TRBV7-9 and TRBJ1-4; 8 bases are shared with TRBD1. Germline V gives CDR1 SEHNR, CDR2 FQNEAQ (reference sequence). V lost 5 bases, J lost 7 bases, and 3 bases stayed unmatched. The CDR3 has 13 amino acids. For the CDR3, the DNA is TGTGCCAGCAGCGGACAGGGTCCTGAAAAACTGTTTTTT. This codes for CASSGQGPEKLFF.

With regard to this clonotype: Its ends do not fully match the called genes, so a read error is possible. The J gene is TRBJ2-7, the V gene TRBV14, with 11 bases identical to TRBD1. This CDR3 spans 14 amino acids. Germline values: CDR1 SGHDN, CDR2 FVKESK. The CDR3 DNA reads as TGTGCCGGCAGCCAAGGGACAGGGGGTTACGAGCAGTACTTC. It specifies CAGSQGTGGYEQYF.

J is TRBJ2-5 and V is TRBV6-6, with TRBD2 as a possible D gene (5 bases). Looked up from germline, CDR1 is MNHNY and CDR2 is SVGAGI (reference sequence). Deletions cut 6 bases from V and 5 bases from J, with 22 bases between. CDR3 length: 16 amino acids. CDR3 amino acids: CASREGTTSRDETQYF. The CDR3 region has the DNA TGTGCCAGCAGGGAAGGAACGACCTCACGGGATGAGACCCAGTACTTC.

At least ten counts were recorded for this clonotype. The rearrangement joins TRBV2 to TRBJ1-2, with 8 bases aligning to TRBD1. Trimming cost V 7 bases and J 3 bases; bases outside gene matches: 7. Germline V gives CDR1 SNHLY, CDR2 FYNNEI. The CDR3 has 14 residues. The CDR3 protein is CASTGQGWDYGYTF. DNA of the CDR3: TGTGCCAGCACCGGACAGGGCTGGGACTATGGCTACACCTTC. The variable domain in full, completed from reference TRBV2 and TRBJ1-2, reads EPEVTQTPSHQVTQMGQEVILRCVPISNHLYFYWYRQILGQKVEFLVSFYNNEISEKSEIFDDQFSVERPDGSNFTLKIRSTKLEDSAMYFCASTGQGWDYGYTFGSGTRLTVV.

CDR3 sequence (DNA): TGCAGTGCTAGAGCACGGACAGACTCCTACGAGCAGTACTTC. Its translation: CSARARTDSYEQYF. V gene TRBV20-1 combines with J gene TRBJ2-7; possible D gene TRBD1, 6 bases. Between the trimmed V and J ends, which lost 1 base and 0 bases, there was a span of 10 bases. CDR3 size: 14 residues. Germline V gives CDR1 DFQATT, CDR2 SNEGSKA (reference sequence).

Points on this clonotype: With a much larger clone just one base away, this may be a read error. This chain connects TRBV6-5 to TRBJ1-1, with 9 bases matching TRBD1. V was pared by 5 bases and J by 5 bases, with 9 bases of the junction left unmatched. Germline V gene sequence: CDR1 MNHEY, CDR2 SVGAGI. The CDR3 runs to 15 residues. CDR3 sequence (DNA): TGTGCCAGCAGTGAACGGGACAGGGCGAATACTGAAGCTTTCTTT. The encoded protein is CASSERDRANTEAFF.

The sample holds many counts of this clonotype. The chain joins TRBV25-1 to TRBJ2-2; D remains unclear. CDR1 is MGHDK and CDR2 is SYGVNS in the germline V gene. CDR3 size: 12 residues. V lost 0 bases and J 8 bases, leaving 4 bases between the germline ends. CDR3 protein: CASSEYKGELFF. The CDR3 bases are TGTGCCAGCAGTGAATATAAGGGGGAGCTGTTTTTT.

In this sample, this clonotype turned up a few times. The junction differs from germline at one of its ends, possibly a read error. The rearrangement joins TRBV10-3 to TRBJ2-5; D tentatively reads TRBD1 or TRBD2 (5 bases each). The CDR3 extends over 15 amino acids. In germline, CDR1 is ENHRY, CDR2 SYGVKD. The CDR3 sequence: CASSPGQATQETQYF. The DNA for the CDR3 is TGTGCCAGCAGTCCGGGGCAAGCGACACAAGAGACCCAGTACTTC.

This clonotype was observed at least ten times. The V call is TRBV24-1, the J call TRBJ2-2, with a weak D call TRBD1 (6 bases). From germline, CDR1 is KGHDR and CDR2 SFDVKD. CDR3 length: 17 residues. V dropped 5 bases and J dropped 1 base, with 16 bases sitting between them. CDR3 protein: CATSGVIPGQNTGELFF. The CDR3, as DNA: TGTGCCACCAGTGGAGTAATACCGGGACAGAACACCGGGGAGCTGTTTTTT.

The rearrangement joins TRBV10-3 to TRBJ2-1; 7 bases line up with TRBD1. The CDR3 extends over 13 amino acids. The germline V gene has CDR1 ENHRY and CDR2 SYGVKD. The trim removed 2 bases at V and 8 bases at J, leaving 3 bases unmatched. The CDR3 bases are TGTGCCATCAGTGAGGACAGGGACGATGAGCAGTTCTTC. Translation: CAISEDRDDEQFF.

A word on this clonotype: Since a much larger clone is just one base distant, this may be a read error. The chain joins TRBV7-9 to TRBJ2-7, with 9 bases matching TRBD2. Germline CDR1 is SEHNR and CDR2 is FQNEAQ (reference sequence). With V trimmed by 3 bases and J by 3 bases, 12 bases remained unmatched. This CDR3 region has 17 residues. In DNA, the CDR3 is TGTGCCAGCAGCTTCGGTGAAGCGGGAGGAGTCTACTACGAGCAGTACTTC. Its protein product is CASSFGEAGGVYYEQYF.

In its sample, this clonotype was seen a few times. The rearrangement uses TRBV7-6 and TRBJ2-3; 8 nucleotides agree with TRBD1. This CDR3 spans 15 amino acids. Trimming cost V 3 bases and J 2 bases; bases outside gene matches: 4. CDR1 SGHVS and CDR2 FNYEAQ come from the germline V gene. The CDR3 DNA is TGTGCCAGCAGCTTTGGGACAGGCTACACAGATACGCAGTATTTT. As protein: CASSFGTGYTDTQYF.

As to this clonotype: At one boundary the junction diverges from the germline segment, which might be a read error. The V gene is TRBV20-1, the J gene TRBJ2-5; D tentatively reads TRBD1 or TRBD2 (5 bases each). The germline gives CDR1 DFQATT, CDR2 SNEGSKA (reference sequence). This CDR3 comprises 14 residues. The DNA of the CDR3 is TGCAGTGCTAGAGGGGCCGGGGCTGGGGAGACCCGGTGCTTC. Translated: CSARGAGAGETRCF.

On this clonotype itself: One end of the junction does not line up with germline, which may come from a read error. The gene calls are TRBV10-3 and TRBJ1-4; D gene unclear. CDR3 size: 15 residues. The V gene's germline CDR1 is ENHRY and CDR2 SYGVKD. CDR3 sequence: CASSERRSGNEKLFF. CDR3 bases: TGTGCCAGCAGTGAAAGGCGATCGGGTAATGAAAAACTGTTTTTT.

This clonotype has at least ten counts. The gene calls are TRBV12-3 or TRBV12-4 and TRBJ1-5; D uncertain. Trimming took 2 bases from V and 6 from J, leaving 5 bases between them. CDR3 length: 12 amino acids. The CDR3, as DNA: TGTGCCAGCAGTTTAAACAGTCAGCCCCAGCATTTT. It translates to CASSLNSQPQHF.

A single count supports this clonotype. This chain uses TRBV7-3 with TRBJ2-7; 12 bases are a match to TRBD2. Germline V gene lookup returns CDR1 SGHTA and CDR2 FQGTGA. The CDR3 length is 15 residues. The junction had 5 bases not matched to a gene; V was cut back by 5 bases and J by 3 bases. CDR3 DNA sequence: TGTGCCAGCAGCGACCTAGCGGGGGGGGACTACGAGCAGTACTTC. Translating it yields CASSDLAGGDYEQYF.

The chain combines TRBV10-3 with TRBJ1-2, with 8 positions matching TRBD1. Unmatched junction bases numbered 12, after V lost 2 bases and J lost 7 bases. The CDR3 length is 16 residues. The germline V gene encodes CDR1 ENHRY and CDR2 SYGVKD. The CDR3 DNA reads as TGTGCCATCAGTGAGAAAGTGGACAGGGAGGGTTCTGGCTACACCTTC. Encoded protein: CAISEKVDREGSGYTF.

This clonotype came up a few times. The chain uses TRBV7-9 and TRBJ1-5; TRBD1 might be the D (6 bases). With 1 base removed from V and 6 bases from J, the gap between germline ends came to 13 bases. Germline CDR1 and CDR2: SEHNR and FQNEAQ (reference sequence). This CDR3 is built from 15 residues. Written as DNA, the CDR3 is TGTGCCAGCAGCTTAGGGACAGAGCCCGGTCAGCCCCAGCATTTT. Amino acid sequence: CASSLGTEPGQPQHF.

This clonotype was seen a handful of times. The chain couples TRBV4-3 to TRBJ2-7; perhaps TRBD1 as D (6 bases). In germline, CDR1 is LGHNA, CDR2 YSLEER. The V end lost 0 bases, the J end lost 4 bases, and 16 bases lay between the germline ends. This CDR3 spans 16 amino acids. The DNA of the CDR3 is TGCGCCAGCAGCCAAGATTCGAGAGGGACAAGGTACGAGCAGTACTTC. Its translation is CASSQDSRGTRYEQYF.

This clonotype was picked up a small number of times. One end of the junction does not line up with germline, which may come from a read error. The V call is TRBV11-3, the J call TRBJ2-7; D ambiguous. Germline values: CDR1 SGHNT, CDR2 YENEEA. There are 15 residues in the CDR3. DNA for the CDR3: TGTGCCAGCAGCATAGAGGCTAGTCGGTCCTACGAGCAGTACTTC. Translation gives CASSIEASRSYEQYF.

This rearrangement joins TRBV10-3 to TRBJ2-2, with a possible D match to TRBD2 (6 bases). Trimming cost V 7 bases and J 7 bases, with 13 bases left between them. CDR1 is ENHRY and CDR2 is SYGVKD in the germline V gene. The CDR3 sequence is 13 residues long. CDR3 DNA: TGTGCCATCAAAGCGGGCGGGGACGGGGAGCTGTTTTTT. This codes for CAIKAGGDGELFF.

About this clonotype: An end of the junction does not agree with germline; a read error may underlie this. The chain recombines TRBV7-2 with TRBJ1-1; D is undetermined. CDR1 is SGHTA and CDR2 is FQGNSA in the germline V gene. This CDR3 contains 15 residues. The CDR3 reads CASSQDRCGYTEAFF. CDR3 coding DNA: TGCGCCAGCAGCCAAGATCGGTGTGGCTATACTGAAGCTTTCTTT.

The chain's CDR3 is CAWNEDDRAEKLFF. The DNA for the CDR3 is TGTGCCTGGAACGAAGACGACAGGGCTGAAAAACTGTTTTTT. This chain connects TRBV10-3 to TRBJ1-4; 7 nucleotides match TRBD1. CDR1 and CDR2 (germline): ENHRY, SYGVKD. V trimming: 11 bases; J trimming: 7 bases; junction bases outside the gene matches: 13. The CDR3 is 14 amino acids.

The chain links TRBV7-2 to TRBJ1-1, with a tentative D call TRBD1 (6 bases). Trimming shortened V by 5 bases and J by 1 base, and 14 bases separated the two germline ends. This CDR3 comprises 15 residues. Per germline, CDR1 SGHTA and CDR2 FQGNSA. The chain's CDR3 is CASSRGQGSNTEAFF. CDR3 coding DNA: TGTGCCAGCAGCCGGGGGCAGGGGTCGAACACTGAAGCTTTCTTT.

V and J are TRBV6-5 and TRBJ2-7; TRBD1 might be the D (6 bases). Germline CDR1 is MNHEY and CDR2 is SVGAGI. Trimming took 7 bases from V and 4 from J, leaving 14 bases between them. The CDR3 loop spans 13 amino acids. The CDR3 bases are TGTGCCAGCACTCCCGGGACAACTTACGAGCAGTACTTC. Protein product: CASTPGTTYEQYF.

This clonotype was seen repeatedly, ten times or more. The chain joins TRBV10-2 to TRBJ2-7; D possibly corresponds to TRBD2 (6 bases). CDR1 WSHSY and CDR2 SAAADI come from the germline V gene. V was trimmed by 6 bases and J by 4 bases, leaving 22 bases between them. The CDR3 totals 16 residues. For the CDR3, the DNA is TGCGCCAGCAGCCTACTAACCGGACTACTCGCTTACGAGCAGTACTTC. It translates to CASSLLTGLLAYEQYF.

V and J are TRBV4-1 and TRBJ1-1; TRBD1 matches at 10 bases. Germline lookup yields CDR1 MGHRA and CDR2 YSYEKL. The CDR3 covers 16 residues. The V gene end was trimmed by 3 bases and the J gene end by 4 bases; junction bases not matched to a gene: 8. The CDR3 nucleotides read TGCGCCAGCAGCCATCGGTACCGGGACAGGGGCACTGAAGCTTTCTTT. Translation gives CASSHRYRDRGTEAFF.

On this clonotype: Without the conserved terminal phenylalanine or tryptophan, this CDR3 likely stems from a read error. The DNA is left out, because the CDR3 cannot be placed on it with certainty; the CDR3 is given as TCRdb lists it. The gene calls are TRBV7-9 and TRBJ2-7; the listed D gene, TRBD1, was not tested against the DNA. 11 amino acids form the CDR3, both terminal residues included. Germline values: CDR1 SEHNR, CDR2 FQNEAQ (reference sequence). The CDR3 sequence is CASSLSGHSNT.

In this sample, this clonotype turned up a few times. The chain has TRBV7-2 and TRBJ2-7; D remains ambiguous. V lost 3 bases to trimming and J lost 7 bases, with 13 bases between them. CDR3 size: 13 residues. Germline V lookup: CDR1 SGHTA, CDR2 FQGNSA. The CDR3 DNA reads TGTGCCAGCAGCTTCACAGCGCGTAGGGAGCAGTACTTC. This gives the protein CASSFTARREQYF.

This clonotype has a handful of counts. V and J are TRBV15 and TRBJ2-3, with 7 bases lining up with TRBD2. J gave up 3 bases and V 0 bases, and 9 bases lay outside the gene matches. In germline, CDR1 is LNHNV, CDR2 YYDKDF (reference sequence). This CDR3 is built from 17 residues. CDR3 amino acids: CATSRDVGLAVTDTQYF. CDR3 bases: TGTGCCACCAGCAGAGATGTCGGGCTAGCGGTGACAGATACGCAGTATTTT. The whole variable domain, remainder taken from reference TRBV15 and TRBJ2-3, is DAMVIQNPRYQVTQFGKPVTLSCSQTLNHNVMYWYQQKSSQAPKLLFHYYDKDFNNEADTPDNFQSRRPNTSFCFLDIRSPGLGDTAMYLCATSRDVGLAVTDTQYFGPGTRLTVL.

This clonotype was seen a few times. This sequence joins TRBV20-1 and TRBJ2-1, with 7 nucleotides matching TRBD2. Germline CDR1 DFQATT, CDR2 SNEGSKA (reference sequence). This CDR3 is built from 14 residues. V shed 1 base and J 5 bases; nucleotides not matched to a gene: 5. The CDR3 is CSARGLAEHNEQFF. The CDR3 DNA reads TGCAGTGCTAGAGGGCTAGCGGAGCACAATGAGCAGTTCTTC.